The 3 T cell receptor beta chains given below trace back to one sample, sequenced in a study of T cell responses to AZD1222 COVID-19 vaccine. The method was immunoSEQ multiplex PCR; TCRdb's version includes in-frame clones alone and lacks a portion of them. This table holds about 120,000 clones, about 93% found once. This sample comprised peripheral blood, obtained 28 days after the second AZD1222 dose. Receptor source: an adult who received the AZD1222 COVID-19 vaccine.

The V gene is TRBV7-9, the J gene TRBJ2-2, with 12 bases identical to TRBD2. Trimming removed 4 bases from V and 4 bases from J; junction bases left unmatched: 4. Per the germline V gene, CDR1 is SEHNR and CDR2 is FQNEAQ (reference sequence). This CDR3 has 16 amino acids. CDR3 bases: TGTGCCAGCAGCTACGGACTAGCGGGAAGCACCGGGGAGCTGTTTTTT. It translates to CASSYGLAGSTGELFF.

Comment on this clone: Other DNA sequences in the same sample also yield this CDR3. The V call is TRBV6-2 or TRBV6-3, the J call TRBJ1-2; maybe TRBD1 (5 bases). Looked up from germline, CDR1 is MNHEY and CDR2 is SVGEGT. This CDR3 spans 14 amino acids. The ends were cut back, 0 bases at V and 4 bases at J, with 9 bases in the middle. DNA for the CDR3: TGTGCCAGCAGTTACTCGGGGCAGACCTATGGCTACACCTTC. This gives the protein CASSYSGQTYGYTF.

The CDR3 spells CASSLRGRSYNEQFF. The CDR3 DNA reads as TGTGCCAGCAGCTTAAGAGGGCGTTCCTACAATGAGCAGTTCTTC. This chain connects TRBV7-6 to TRBJ2-1, with D possibly being TRBD2 (5 bases). Deletions cut 2 bases from V and 1 base from J, with 9 bases between. This CDR3 has 15 amino acids. The germline V gene has CDR1 SGHVS and CDR2 FNYEAQ. Supplemented by reference TRBV7-6 and TRBJ2-1, the full variable domain reads GAGVSQSPRYKVTKRGQDVALRCDPISGHVSLYWYRQALGQGPEFLTYFNYEAQQDKSGLPNDRFSAERPEGSISTLTIQRTEQRDSAMYRCASSLRGRSYNEQFFGPGTRLTVL.